Shown below are 11 T cell receptor beta chains from a single sample sequenced in a study of siplizumab effects on memory and regulatory T cells. Some clones are missing from TCRdb's copy, which holds only in-frame ones; the method was immunoSEQ multiplex PCR. The table records under 140,000 clones, just under 95% of them present only once. The sample comprised CD4+ T cells sorted from blood. The receptor set was obtained from a human donor in good health.

V usage is TRBV10-3 and J usage is TRBJ1-2; the D gene is possibly TRBD1 (5 bases). This CDR3 has 12 residues. The germline V gene encodes CDR1 ENHRY and CDR2 SYGVKD. The V and J ends lost 3 bases and 9 bases respectively, with 11 bases between them. CDR3 nucleotide sequence: TGTGCCATCAGTGACGAACAGGTACGCTACACCTTC. Its translation: CAISDEQVRYTF.

V gene TRBV10-3 combines with J gene TRBJ1-1; 9 bases fit TRBD1. The CDR3 runs 14 residues. V lost 6 bases, J lost 7 bases, and 9 bases stayed unmatched. Germline values: CDR1 ENHRY, CDR2 SYGVKD. CDR3 DNA: TGTGCCATCAGAGAGGGACAGGGCGGTTTTGAAGCTTTCTTT. Translating it yields CAIREGQGGFEAFF.

V and J are TRBV27 and TRBJ2-1; 8 bases are a match to TRBD2. CDR1 and CDR2 from the germline V gene are MNHEY and SMNVEV (reference sequence). The CDR3 consists of 17 residues. Unmatched junction bases numbered 13, after V lost 5 bases and J lost 4 bases. CDR3 in amino acids: CASSPLLADKGYNEQFF. CDR3 coding DNA: TGTGCCAGCAGTCCCCTACTAGCGGACAAGGGATACAATGAGCAGTTCTTC.

This chain uses TRBV11-2 with TRBJ1-2, with D perhaps matching TRBD1 (5 bases). Germline V gene lookup returns CDR1 SGHAT and CDR2 FQNNGV. V lost 5 bases to trimming and J lost 4 bases, with 17 bases between them. The length of the CDR3 is 15 residues. In nucleotides, the CDR3 is TGTGCCAGCAGCCCTCTTACGGGGGATTTCTATGGCTACACCTTC. As protein: CASSPLTGDFYGYTF.

The chain uses TRBV20-1 and TRBJ1-1; 7 bases match TRBD1. There are 11 residues in the CDR3. V shed 5 bases, J shed 13 bases, and the junction held 10 bases outside the gene matches. Germline assignment: CDR1 DFQATT and CDR2 SNEGSKA (reference sequence). CDR3 bases: TGCAGTGCTGCTCCCGACAGGGAGGGTTTCTTT. Protein: CSAAPDREGFF.

V is TRBV21-1 and J is TRBJ2-6; the listed D gene, TRBD1, was not tested against the DNA. TRBV21-1 is reported as a pseudogene. The CDR3 consists of 19 residues. CDR3 loop: CASSKKEDRVSSGANVLTF. The CDR3 DNA reads as TGTGCCAGCAGCAAAAAAGAGGACAGGGTGAGCTCTGGGGCCAACGTCCTGACTTTC.

V usage is TRBV19 and J usage is TRBJ2-1, with 10 bases fitting TRBD2. V lost 5 bases, J lost 4 bases, and 5 bases stayed unmatched. Germline lookup yields CDR1 LNHDA and CDR2 SQIVND (reference sequence). This CDR3 has 15 residues. The CDR3 DNA sequence: TGTGCCAGTAGTCGCACTAGCGGGGTTTACAATGAGCAGTTCTTC. Its translation is CASSRTSGVYNEQFF.

The chain recombines TRBV18 with TRBJ2-3; 9 nucleotides agree with TRBD2. This CDR3 is 16 amino acids long. Germline V CDR1 and CDR2: KGHSH, LQKENI. V dropped 4 bases and J dropped 1; count of bases not matched to a gene: 6. The CDR3 region has the DNA TGTGCCAGCTCACTTGGCTGGACTAGCGGCACAGATACGCAGTATTTT. This translates into CASSLGWTSGTDTQYF.

The chain has TRBV5-1 and TRBJ2-5, with a possible D match to TRBD2 (5 bases). Looked up from germline, CDR1 is SGHRS and CDR2 is YFSETQ. The CDR3 is 14 amino acids. Trimming left V 0 bases short and J 2 bases short, with 8 bases between. In DNA form, the CDR3 reads TGCGCCAGCAGCTTGGCGCCGGGGCAAGAGACCCAGTACTTC. Translated, it gives CASSLAPGQETQYF.

DNA for the CDR3: TGTGCCAGCAGCCTACAGGAGGGGGTACCCTACAATGAGCAGTTCTTC. Its protein is CASSLQEGVPYNEQFF. The genes are TRBV4-2 and TRBJ2-1; D assignment may be TRBD1 or TRBD2 (6 bases each). The germline CDR1 and CDR2 sequences are LGHNA and YNFKEQ. V shed 4 bases and J shed 2 bases, with 15 bases lying between them. The CDR3 extends over 16 amino acids.

The gene calls are TRBV6-6 and TRBJ1-2, with a tentative D call TRBD1 (6 bases). The V end lost 0 bases, the J end lost 3 bases, and 14 bases lay between the germline ends. This CDR3 has 16 amino acids. The germline V gene has CDR1 MNHNY and CDR2 SVGAGI (reference sequence). The CDR3 coding sequence is TGTGCCAGCAGTTACTCGGGGCGGGCAGGGGACTATGGCTACACCTTC. It specifies CASSYSGRAGDYGYTF.